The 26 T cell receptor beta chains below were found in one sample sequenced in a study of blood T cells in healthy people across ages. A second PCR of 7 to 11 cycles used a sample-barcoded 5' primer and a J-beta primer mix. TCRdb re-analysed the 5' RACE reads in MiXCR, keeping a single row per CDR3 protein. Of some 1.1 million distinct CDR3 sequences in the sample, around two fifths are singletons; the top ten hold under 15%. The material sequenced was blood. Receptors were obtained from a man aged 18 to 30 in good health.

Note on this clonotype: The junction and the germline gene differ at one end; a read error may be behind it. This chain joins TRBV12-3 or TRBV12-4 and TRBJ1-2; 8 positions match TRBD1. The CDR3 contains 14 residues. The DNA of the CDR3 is TGTGCCAGCAGTTTAAGCGGCAGGGGGCGCGGCTATACCTTC. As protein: CASSLSGRGRGYTF.

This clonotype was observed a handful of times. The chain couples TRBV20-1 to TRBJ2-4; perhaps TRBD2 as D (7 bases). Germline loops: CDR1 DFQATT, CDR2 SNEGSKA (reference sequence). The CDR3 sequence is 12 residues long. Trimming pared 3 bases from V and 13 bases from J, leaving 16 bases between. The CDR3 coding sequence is TGCAGTGCTAGGGGGACTAACAGGGAGCAGTACTTC. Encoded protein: CSARGTNREQYF.

The CDR3 DNA reads as TGCAGTGCTCCGTACACCTGGCGTAATTCACCCCTCCACTTT. Translation gives CSAPYTWRNSPLHF. The chain couples TRBV20-1 to TRBJ1-6; D not resolved. The CDR3 totals 14 residues. The germline V gene has CDR1 DFQATT and CDR2 SNEGSKA (reference sequence). V was pared by 5 bases and J by 6 bases, with 14 bases between.

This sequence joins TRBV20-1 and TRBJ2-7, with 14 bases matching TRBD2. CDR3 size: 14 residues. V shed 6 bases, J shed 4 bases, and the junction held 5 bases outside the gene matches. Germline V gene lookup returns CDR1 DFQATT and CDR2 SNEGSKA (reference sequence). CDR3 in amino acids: CSARGTSGGYEQYF. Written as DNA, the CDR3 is TGCAGTGCAAGGGGGACTAGCGGGGGATACGAGCAGTACTTC.

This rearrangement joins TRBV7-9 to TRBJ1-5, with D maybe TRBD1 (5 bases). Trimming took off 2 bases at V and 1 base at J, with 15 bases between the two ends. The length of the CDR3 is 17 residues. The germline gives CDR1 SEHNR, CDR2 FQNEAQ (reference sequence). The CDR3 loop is CASSLFRGSVSNQPQHF. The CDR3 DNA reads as TGTGCCAGCAGCTTATTTCGGGGGTCTGTAAGCAATCAGCCCCAGCATTTT.

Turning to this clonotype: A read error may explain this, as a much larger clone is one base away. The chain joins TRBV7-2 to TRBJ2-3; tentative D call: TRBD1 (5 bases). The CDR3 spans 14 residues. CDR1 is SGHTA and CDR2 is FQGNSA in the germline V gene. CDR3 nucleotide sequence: TGTGTCAGCAGCTTAGGGGTGTTCGCAGATACGCAGTATTTT. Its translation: CVSSLGVFADTQYF.

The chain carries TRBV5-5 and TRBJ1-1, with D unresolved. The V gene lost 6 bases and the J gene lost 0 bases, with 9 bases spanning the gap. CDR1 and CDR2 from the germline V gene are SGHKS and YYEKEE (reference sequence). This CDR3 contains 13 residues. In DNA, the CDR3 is TGTGCCAGCACCGGAGCCCTGAACACTGAAGCTTTCTTT. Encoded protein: CASTGALNTEAFF.

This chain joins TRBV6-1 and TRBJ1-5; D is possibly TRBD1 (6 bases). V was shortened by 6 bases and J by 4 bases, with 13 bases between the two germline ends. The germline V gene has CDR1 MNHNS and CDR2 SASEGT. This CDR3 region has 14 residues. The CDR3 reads CASRSLGGNQPQHF. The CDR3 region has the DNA TGTGCCAGCAGATCGTTAGGGGGAAATCAGCCCCAGCATTTT.

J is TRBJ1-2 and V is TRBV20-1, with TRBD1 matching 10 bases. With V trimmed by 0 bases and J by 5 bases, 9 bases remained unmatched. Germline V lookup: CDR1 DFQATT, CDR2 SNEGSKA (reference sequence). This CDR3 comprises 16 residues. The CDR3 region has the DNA TGCAGTGCTAGAGATGTCCGCCGGGACAGGGGTTATGGCTACACCTTC. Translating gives CSARDVRRDRGYGYTF.

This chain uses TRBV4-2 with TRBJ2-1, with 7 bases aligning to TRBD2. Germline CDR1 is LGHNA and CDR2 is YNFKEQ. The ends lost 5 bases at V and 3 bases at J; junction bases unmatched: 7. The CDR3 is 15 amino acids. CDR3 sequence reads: CASSMREGYYNEQFF. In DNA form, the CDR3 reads TGTGCCAGCAGCATGAGGGAGGGCTACTACAATGAGCAGTTCTTC.

CDR3 in DNA: TGTGCCAGCAGCTCTCAAGCCAGGACAGCCTTCCTCTACGAGCAGTACTTC. This encodes CASSSQARTAFLYEQYF. This chain uses TRBV7-2 with TRBJ2-7, with D perhaps matching TRBD1 (6 bases). The length of the CDR3 is 17 residues. Per germline, CDR1 SGHTA and CDR2 FQGNSA. The ends were cut back, 4 bases at V and 3 bases at J, with 22 bases in the middle.

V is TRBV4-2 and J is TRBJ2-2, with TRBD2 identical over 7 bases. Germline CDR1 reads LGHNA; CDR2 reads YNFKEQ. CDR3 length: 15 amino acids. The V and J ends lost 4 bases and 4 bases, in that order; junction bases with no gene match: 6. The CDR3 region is CASSPRGEITGELFF. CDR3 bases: TGTGCCAGCAGCCCACGGGGGGAGATCACCGGGGAGCTGTTTTTT.

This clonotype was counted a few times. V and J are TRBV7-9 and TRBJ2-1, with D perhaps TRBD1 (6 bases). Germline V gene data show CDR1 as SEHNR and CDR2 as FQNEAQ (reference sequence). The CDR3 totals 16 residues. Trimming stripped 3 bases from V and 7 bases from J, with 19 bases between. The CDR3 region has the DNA TGTGCCAGCAGCTTGGGTATTAAGGACAGTAAAAATGAGCAGTTCTTC. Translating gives CASSLGIKDSKNEQFF.

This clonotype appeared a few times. CDR3 sequence reads: CASSQDLVAEGRVNEKLFF. The CDR3 region has the DNA TGCGCCAGCAGCCAAGATCTAGTCGCGGAGGGGAGGGTTAATGAAAAACTGTTTTTT. The chain joins TRBV4-1 to TRBJ1-4; tentative D call: TRBD1 (5 bases). V gave up 0 bases and J gave up 4 bases, with 21 bases separating them. Germline CDR1 MGHRA, CDR2 YSYEKL. The CDR3 contains 19 residues.

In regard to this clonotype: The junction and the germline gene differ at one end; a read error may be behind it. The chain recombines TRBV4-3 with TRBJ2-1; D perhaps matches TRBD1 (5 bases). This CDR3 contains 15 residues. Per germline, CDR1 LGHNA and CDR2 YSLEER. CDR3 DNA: TGCGTCAGCAGCCAAGAGCATGGGGCCGGCAATGAGCAGTTCTTC. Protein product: CVSSQEHGAGNEQFF.

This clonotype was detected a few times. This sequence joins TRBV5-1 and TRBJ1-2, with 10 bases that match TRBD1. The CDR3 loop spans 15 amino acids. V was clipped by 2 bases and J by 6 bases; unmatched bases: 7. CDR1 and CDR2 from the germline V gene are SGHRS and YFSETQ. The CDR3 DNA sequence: TGCGCCAGCAGCTTTGACTCGGGACAGGGGAATGGCTACACCTTC. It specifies CASSFDSGQGNGYTF.

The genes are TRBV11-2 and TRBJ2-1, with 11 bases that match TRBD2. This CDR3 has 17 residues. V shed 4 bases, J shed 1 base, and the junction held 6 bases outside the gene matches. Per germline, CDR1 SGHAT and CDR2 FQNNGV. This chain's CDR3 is CASSSVTSGVSYNEQFF. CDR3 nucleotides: TGTGCCAGCAGCTCCGTGACTAGCGGGGTGTCCTACAATGAGCAGTTCTTC.

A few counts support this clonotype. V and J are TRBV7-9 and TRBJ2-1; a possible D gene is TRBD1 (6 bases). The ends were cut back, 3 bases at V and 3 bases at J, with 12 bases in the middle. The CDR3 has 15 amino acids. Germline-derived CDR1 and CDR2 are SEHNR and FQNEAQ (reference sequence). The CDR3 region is CASSFSEGHYNEQFF. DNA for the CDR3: TGTGCCAGCAGCTTTTCCGAGGGACACTACAATGAGCAGTTCTTC.

CDR3 bases: TGTGCCAGCACCCTGAACCTCGGGGGACCCCAGTACTTC. Its protein product is CASTLNLGGPQYF. The chain is built from TRBV25-1 and TRBJ2-5, with D possibly TRBD2 on 6 matching bases. This CDR3 region has 13 residues. Per the germline V gene, CDR1 is MGHDK and CDR2 is SYGVNS. V shed 7 bases and J shed 9 bases, with 18 bases lying between them.

The CDR3 is CASSEGDRPNDEQYF. The CDR3 region has the DNA TGTGCCAGCAGCGAGGGGGACCGACCTAACGACGAGCAGTACTTC. This chain links TRBV9 with TRBJ2-7; TRBD1 might be the D (6 bases). V was shortened by 3 bases and J by 5 bases, with 18 bases between the two germline ends. Germline lookup yields CDR1 SGDLS and CDR2 YYNGEE. This CDR3 is built from 15 residues.

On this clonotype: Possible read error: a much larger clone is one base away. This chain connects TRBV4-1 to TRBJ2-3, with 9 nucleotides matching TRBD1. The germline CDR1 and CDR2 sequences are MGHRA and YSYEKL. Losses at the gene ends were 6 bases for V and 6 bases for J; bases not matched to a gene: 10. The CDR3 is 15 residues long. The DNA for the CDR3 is TGCGCCAGCAGACCTACTGGGACAGGGACCGATACGCAGTATTTT. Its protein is CASRPTGTGTDTQYF.

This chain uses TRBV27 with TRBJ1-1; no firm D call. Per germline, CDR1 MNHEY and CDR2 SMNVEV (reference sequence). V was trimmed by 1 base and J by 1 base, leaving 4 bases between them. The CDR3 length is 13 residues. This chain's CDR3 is CASSLLWNTEAFF. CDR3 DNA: TGTGCCAGCAGTTTATTATGGAACACTGAAGCTTTCTTT.

The CDR3 DNA sequence: TGCGCCAGCAGCTTCAACGGGGCCAACAATCAGCCCCAGCATTTT. This sequence encodes CASSFNGANNQPQHF. The rearrangement joins TRBV5-1 to TRBJ1-5; perhaps TRBD1 as D (5 bases). Germline values: CDR1 SGHRS, CDR2 YFSETQ. This CDR3 has 15 residues. Trimming removed 2 bases from V and 3 bases from J, with 12 bases in between.

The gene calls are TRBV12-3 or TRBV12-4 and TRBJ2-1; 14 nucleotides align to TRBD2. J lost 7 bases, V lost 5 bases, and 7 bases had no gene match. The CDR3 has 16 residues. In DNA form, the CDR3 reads TGTGCCAGCAGTCCAGGGACTAGCGGGGGACCTAATGAGCAGTTCTTC. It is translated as CASSPGTSGGPNEQFF.

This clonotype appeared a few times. The DNA for the CDR3 is TGTGCCACCAGTCTGAGCGCCGGACTAGTTGCGAACACCGGGGAGCTGTTTTTT. Residues: CATSLSAGLVANTGELFF. V usage is TRBV24-1 and J usage is TRBJ2-2; 7 bases match TRBD2. Germline-derived CDR1 and CDR2 are KGHDR and SFDVKD. The CDR3 consists of 18 residues. V lost 6 bases to trimming and J lost 0 bases; unmatched junction nucleotides: 12.

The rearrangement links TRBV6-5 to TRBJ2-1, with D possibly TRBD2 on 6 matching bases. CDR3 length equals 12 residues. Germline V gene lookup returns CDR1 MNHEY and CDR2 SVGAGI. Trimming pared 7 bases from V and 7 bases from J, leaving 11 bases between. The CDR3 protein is CASKTGRNEQFF. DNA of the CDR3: TGTGCCAGCAAAACGGGGAGGAATGAGCAGTTCTTC.